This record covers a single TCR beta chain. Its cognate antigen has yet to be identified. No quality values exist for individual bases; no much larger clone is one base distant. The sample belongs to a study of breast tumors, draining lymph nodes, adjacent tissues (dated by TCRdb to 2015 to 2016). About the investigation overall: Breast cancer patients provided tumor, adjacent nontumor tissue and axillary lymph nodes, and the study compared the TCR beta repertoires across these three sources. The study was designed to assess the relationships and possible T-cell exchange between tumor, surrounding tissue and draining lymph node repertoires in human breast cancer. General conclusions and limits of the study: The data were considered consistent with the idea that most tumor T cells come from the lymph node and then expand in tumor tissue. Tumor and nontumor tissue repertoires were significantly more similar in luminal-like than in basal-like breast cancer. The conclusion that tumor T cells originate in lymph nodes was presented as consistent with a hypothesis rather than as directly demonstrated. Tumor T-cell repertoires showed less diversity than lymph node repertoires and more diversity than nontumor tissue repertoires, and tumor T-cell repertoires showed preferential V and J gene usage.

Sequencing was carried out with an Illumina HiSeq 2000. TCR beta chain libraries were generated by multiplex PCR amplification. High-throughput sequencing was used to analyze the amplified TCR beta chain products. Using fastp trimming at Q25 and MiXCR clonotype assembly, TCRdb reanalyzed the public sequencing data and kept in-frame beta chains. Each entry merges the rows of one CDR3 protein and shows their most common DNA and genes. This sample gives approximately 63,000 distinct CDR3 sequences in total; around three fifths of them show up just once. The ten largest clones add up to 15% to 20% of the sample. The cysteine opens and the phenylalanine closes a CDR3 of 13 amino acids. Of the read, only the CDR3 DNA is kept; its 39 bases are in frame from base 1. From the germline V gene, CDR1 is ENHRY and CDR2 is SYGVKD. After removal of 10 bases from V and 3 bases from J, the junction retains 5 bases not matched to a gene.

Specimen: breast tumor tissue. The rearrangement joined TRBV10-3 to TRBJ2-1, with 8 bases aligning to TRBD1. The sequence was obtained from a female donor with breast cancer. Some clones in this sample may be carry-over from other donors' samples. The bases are TGTGCCACTGGACAGGGCCGCTACAATGAGCAGTTCTTC. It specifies CATGQGRYNEQFF.